This T cell receptor (beta chain) was captured by sequencing in a study of blood T cell repertoires in COVID-19. Only in-frame clones appear in the TCRdb table, and some are missing; sequencing was by immunoSEQ multiplex PCR. The table lists fewer than 200,000 clones, more than 70% of them singletons, with 2% to 3% in the top ten. V lost 1 base and J 8 bases, leaving 9 bases between the germline ends. There are 13 residues in the CDR3. CDR1 and CDR2 from the germline V gene are SGDLS and YYNGEE. This clone was picked up one time. The sequence was collected from a man aged 35-49 years with active or convalescent COVID-19. Sequencing was carried out using peripheral blood. The rearrangement uses TRBV9 and TRBJ1-4; D unclear. The CDR3 protein is CASSVSGSEKLFF. CDR3 bases: TGTGCCAGCAGCGTAAGTGGGAGCGAAAAACTGTTTTTT.